The following is a T cell receptor (beta chain) sequence with its context. The CDR3 runs 18 residues. The V gene lost 3 bases and the J gene lost 5 bases, with 23 bases spanning the gap. From germline, CDR1 is SGHDT and CDR2 YYEEEE. While infection was still active, Seattle patients were enrolled and then followed longitudinally. As handled by the study authors: It was from reference gene primer amplification that nucleated cell counts were estimated. Clones were read by immunoSEQ multiplex PCR, and TCRdb kept only the in-frame ones, dropping some. The V and J calls and clone size come from that table; D and trimming were worked out from the DNA. The table records a few hundred thousand clones, approximately 84% of them present only once. These data originate in a study of blood T cell repertoires in COVID-19. Across the whole study: COVID-19 samples from acute and convalescent phases originated in the United States, Italy and Spain. The cDNA or gDNA used as material had been derived from T cells, B-cell-depleted T cells, or PBMCs.

The chain combines TRBV5-6 with TRBJ2-2; a possible D gene is TRBD1 (6 bases). The sequence derives from a person aged 65-85 years with COVID-19, enrolled during active disease. Material: peripheral blood. CDR3 DNA: TGTGCCAGCAGCTCCATACTTACAGGGTTGGGCGGTACCGGGGAGCTGTTTTTT. It yields the protein CASSSILTGLGGTGELFF.